This is a list of T cell receptor beta chains from one sample in a study of human T cells and chemical hapten exposure. TCRdb redid the calling of the RACE reads with MiXCR, one entry per CDR3 protein. The data contain approximately 88,000 distinct CDR3 sequences, 13% of them singletons. The input for sequencing was whole blood, taken in connection with sensitization to the hapten diphenylcyclopropenone (DPC). The receptors were sampled from a woman in her forties or fifties with alopecia areata. Some clones in this sample may be carry-over from other donors' samples. The CDR3 runs from the conserved cysteine through the conserved F or W. Each record gives: J gene, clone size, V gene, D gene, CDR3 protein, CDR3 DNA. The D gene is left open where the match is weak. Clone size is stated in some rows and not others, as once, few, many or a class when expanded.

j_call: TRBJ1-3
clone_size: many
v_call: TRBV11-2
d_call: NA
cdr3_aa: CASSLGHLSGNTIYF
cdr3_nt: TGTGCCAGCAGCTTAGGACATCTCTCTGGAAACACCATATATTTT

j_call: TRBJ2-6
clone_size: NA
v_call: TRBV28
d_call: NA
cdr3_aa: CASRPTGANVLTF
cdr3_nt: TGTGCCAGCCGACCAACTGGGGCCAACGTCCTGACTTTC

j_call: TRBJ2-3
clone_size: NA
v_call: TRBV3-1
d_call: TRBD2
cdr3_aa: CASSQGLAGTSTDTQYF
cdr3_nt: TGTGCCAGCAGCCAAGGACTAGCGGGAACTAGCACAGATACGCAGTATTTT

j_call: TRBJ2-5
clone_size: NA
v_call: TRBV5-1
d_call: NA
cdr3_aa: CASSLEQPRATQYF
cdr3_nt: TGCGCCAGCAGCTTGGAACAACCTAGGGCGACCCAGTACTTC

j_call: TRBJ1-6
clone_size: many
v_call: TRBV12-5
d_call: NA
cdr3_aa: CASGLGSSNSPLHF
cdr3_nt: TGTGCTAGTGGTTTGGGTAGCTCCAATTCACCCCTCCACTTT

j_call: TRBJ1-1
clone_size: few
v_call: TRBV3-1
d_call: TRBD1
cdr3_aa: CASSQRQGSTEAFF
cdr3_nt: TGTGCCAGCAGCCAACGACAGGGAAGCACTGAAGCTTTCTTT

j_call: TRBJ1-5
clone_size: few
v_call: TRBV7-2
d_call: TRBD1
cdr3_aa: CASTRDRDQPQHF
cdr3_nt: TGTGCCAGCACCCGTGACAGGGATCAGCCCCAGCATTTT

j_call: TRBJ1-1
clone_size: NA
v_call: TRBV20-1
d_call: TRBD1
cdr3_aa: CSAPTGGIFHTEAFF
cdr3_nt: TGCAGTGCTCCCACAGGGGGAATTTTTCACACTGAAGCTTTCTTT

j_call: TRBJ1-3
clone_size: many
v_call: TRBV5-6
d_call: NA
cdr3_aa: CASSLAAVSGNTIYF
cdr3_nt: TGTGCCAGCAGCTTGGCCGCTGTCTCTGGAAACACCATATATTTT

j_call: TRBJ1-1
clone_size: NA
v_call: TRBV10-1
d_call: NA
cdr3_aa: CASGPGPGTEAFF
cdr3_nt: TGCGCCAGCGGTCCGGGCCCCGGGACTGAAGCTTTCTTT

j_call: TRBJ2-7
clone_size: few
v_call: TRBV27
d_call: NA
cdr3_aa: CASSSPPSEQYF
cdr3_nt: TGTGCCAGCAGTTCGCCCCCGTCAGAGCAGTACTTC

j_call: TRBJ2-5
clone_size: few
v_call: TRBV29-1
d_call: NA
cdr3_aa: CSVEDRVEIGTQYF
cdr3_nt: TGCAGCGTTGAAGATCGGGTAGAAATAGGGACCCAGTACTTC

j_call: TRBJ2-5
clone_size: many
v_call: TRBV13
d_call: TRBD2
cdr3_aa: CASSFAGTSGRAYQETQYF
cdr3_nt: TGTGCCAGCAGCTTCGCCGGGACTAGCGGGAGGGCCTACCAAGAGACCCAGTACTTC

j_call: TRBJ2-7
clone_size: few
v_call: TRBV6-4
d_call: TRBD1
cdr3_aa: CASSLPRDSLPHEQYF
cdr3_nt: TGTGCCAGCAGCCTACCCCGGGACAGCCTCCCTCACGAGCAGTACTTC

j_call: TRBJ2-5
clone_size: many
v_call: TRBV30
d_call: NA
cdr3_aa: CAWSGDWGETQYF
cdr3_nt: TGTGCCTGGAGTGGGGACTGGGGGGAGACCCAGTACTTC

j_call: TRBJ2-1
clone_size: few
v_call: TRBV2
d_call: NA
cdr3_aa: CASSEGGEQFF
cdr3_nt: TGTGCCAGCAGTGAAGGCGGTGAGCAGTTCTTC

j_call: TRBJ1-4
clone_size: NA
v_call: TRBV2
d_call: NA
cdr3_aa: CASREQGHNEKLFF
cdr3_nt: TGTGCCAGCAGAGAACAGGGCCATAATGAAAAACTGTTTTTT

j_call: TRBJ2-7
clone_size: many
v_call: TRBV2
d_call: TRBD2
cdr3_aa: CASRAPSGAHYEQYF
cdr3_nt: TGTGCCAGCAGAGCCCCTAGCGGGGCTCACTACGAGCAGTACTTC

j_call: TRBJ1-1
clone_size: few
v_call: TRBV18
d_call: NA
cdr3_aa: CASSSYLNTEAFF
cdr3_nt: TGTGCCAGCTCCTCATACCTGAACACTGAAGCTTTCTTT

j_call: TRBJ2-7
clone_size: many
v_call: TRBV20-1
d_call: NA
cdr3_aa: CSATQKYEQYF
cdr3_nt: TGCAGTGCTACCCAAAAGTACGAGCAGTACTTC

j_call: TRBJ1-1
clone_size: many
v_call: TRBV11-2
d_call: TRBD1
cdr3_aa: CASSPQGAEAFF
cdr3_nt: TGTGCCAGCAGCCCACAGGGGGCTGAAGCTTTCTTT

j_call: TRBJ2-1
clone_size: NA
v_call: TRBV7-2
d_call: NA
cdr3_aa: CASSGVAGSQFF
cdr3_nt: TGTGCCAGCAGCGGAGTGGCAGGTTCTCAGTTCTTC

j_call: TRBJ1-6
clone_size: NA
v_call: TRBV15
d_call: NA
cdr3_aa: CATSERPYNSPLHF
cdr3_nt: TGTGCCACCAGTGAGAGGCCCTATAATTCACCCCTCCACTTT

j_call: TRBJ1-5
clone_size: NA
v_call: TRBV20-1
d_call: NA
cdr3_aa: CSARNPRGQHSNQPQHF
cdr3_nt: TGCAGTGCTCGAAACCCTCGCGGACAGCATAGCAATCAGCCCCAGCATTTT

j_call: TRBJ2-4
clone_size: NA
v_call: TRBV25-1
d_call: TRBD2
cdr3_aa: CASSPGLAGVKNIQYF
cdr3_nt: TGTGCCAGCAGCCCGGGACTAGCGGGAGTGAAAAACATTCAGTACTTC

j_call: TRBJ2-2
clone_size: many
v_call: TRBV29-1
d_call: TRBD2
cdr3_aa: CSTRLAGGGELFF
cdr3_nt: TGCAGCACGCGGCTAGCGGGAGGTGGGGAGCTGTTTTTT

j_call: TRBJ2-5
clone_size: many
v_call: TRBV5-4
d_call: TRBD2
cdr3_aa: CASSRGLAGGQETQYF
cdr3_nt: TGTGCCAGCAGCCGTGGACTAGCGGGAGGACAAGAGACCCAGTACTTC

j_call: TRBJ1-6
clone_size: many
v_call: TRBV20-1
d_call: NA
cdr3_aa: CSARTGVGEPLHF
cdr3_nt: TGCAGTGCCCGGACTGGGGTGGGGGAACCCCTCCACTTT

j_call: TRBJ1-4
clone_size: many
v_call: TRBV29-1
d_call: NA
cdr3_aa: CSVGETPEKLFF
cdr3_nt: TGCAGCGTTGGCGAGACTCCTGAAAAACTGTTTTTT

j_call: TRBJ2-3
clone_size: few
v_call: TRBV20-1
d_call: TRBD2
cdr3_aa: CSAPPRTSGSRDTQYF
cdr3_nt: TGCAGTGCACCACCCCGGACTAGCGGGAGTCGGGATACGCAGTATTTT

j_call: TRBJ2-3
clone_size: few
v_call: TRBV20-1
d_call: TRBD2
cdr3_aa: CSATGTSGSEIGDTQYF
cdr3_nt: TGCAGTGCCACCGGGACTAGCGGGAGTGAGATCGGAGATACGCAGTATTTT

j_call: TRBJ1-6
clone_size: many
v_call: TRBV11-2
d_call: NA
cdr3_aa: CASSPPQGTYSPLHF
cdr3_nt: TGTGCCAGCAGCCCCCCTCAGGGGACCTATTCACCCCTCCACTTT

j_call: TRBJ2-1
clone_size: NA
v_call: TRBV7-9
d_call: TRBD2
cdr3_aa: CASSLASGGYNEQFF
cdr3_nt: TGTGCCAGCAGCTTAGCTAGCGGGGGGTACAATGAGCAGTTCTTC

j_call: TRBJ1-2
clone_size: many
v_call: TRBV11-2
d_call: NA
cdr3_aa: CASSLDRQRGYTF
cdr3_nt: TGTGCCAGCAGCTTAGATCGACAGCGTGGCTACACCTTC

j_call: TRBJ2-7
clone_size: NA
v_call: TRBV10-3
d_call: TRBD1
cdr3_aa: CAISESNRGREQYF
cdr3_nt: TGTGCCATCAGTGAGTCTAACAGGGGGCGAGAGCAGTACTTC

j_call: TRBJ2-7
clone_size: NA
v_call: TRBV6-6
d_call: NA
cdr3_aa: CASSFFQMSTYEQYF
cdr3_nt: TGTGCCAGCAGCTTTTTCCAGATGAGCACCTACGAGCAGTACTTC

j_call: TRBJ1-2
clone_size: NA
v_call: TRBV3-1
d_call: TRBD1
cdr3_aa: CASSQGGTGNGYTF
cdr3_nt: TGTGCCAGCAGCCAGGGCGGGACAGGCAATGGCTACACCTTC

j_call: TRBJ2-3
clone_size: NA
v_call: TRBV6-5
d_call: TRBD2
cdr3_aa: CASSRSGIETDTQYF
cdr3_nt: TGTGCCAGCAGCCGCAGCGGGATCGAGACAGATACGCAGTATTTT

j_call: TRBJ2-1
clone_size: NA
v_call: TRBV29-1
d_call: NA
cdr3_aa: CSVEGRVEDEQFF
cdr3_nt: TGCAGCGTTGAAGGCAGGGTGGAGGATGAGCAGTTCTTC

j_call: TRBJ1-1
clone_size: few
v_call: TRBV30
d_call: NA
cdr3_aa: CAWNGGDTEAFF
cdr3_nt: TGTGCCTGGAATGGGGGGGACACTGAAGCTTTCTTT

j_call: TRBJ2-1
clone_size: many
v_call: TRBV20-1
d_call: NA
cdr3_aa: CSATNPTRRGNEQFF
cdr3_nt: TGCAGTGCTACCAACCCGACTCGAAGGGGCAATGAGCAGTTCTTC

j_call: TRBJ2-3
clone_size: many
v_call: TRBV15
d_call: NA
cdr3_aa: CGRKWGTDTQYF
cdr3_nt: TGTGGGCGGAAGTGGGGGACAGATACGCAGTATTTT

j_call: TRBJ2-7
clone_size: many
v_call: TRBV12-5
d_call: NA
cdr3_aa: CASAGDLRDYEQYF
cdr3_nt: TGTGCTAGTGCCGGAGACTTACGAGACTACGAGCAGTACTTC

j_call: TRBJ2-5
clone_size: NA
v_call: TRBV3-1
d_call: NA
cdr3_aa: CASSPPTGLETQYF
cdr3_nt: TGTGCCAGCAGCCCACCTACAGGGTTGGAGACCCAGTACTTC

j_call: TRBJ2-1
clone_size: few
v_call: TRBV7-8
d_call: NA
cdr3_aa: CASSLGGNSYNEQFF
cdr3_nt: TGTGCCAGCAGCTTAGGGGGAAACTCCTACAATGAGCAGTTCTTC